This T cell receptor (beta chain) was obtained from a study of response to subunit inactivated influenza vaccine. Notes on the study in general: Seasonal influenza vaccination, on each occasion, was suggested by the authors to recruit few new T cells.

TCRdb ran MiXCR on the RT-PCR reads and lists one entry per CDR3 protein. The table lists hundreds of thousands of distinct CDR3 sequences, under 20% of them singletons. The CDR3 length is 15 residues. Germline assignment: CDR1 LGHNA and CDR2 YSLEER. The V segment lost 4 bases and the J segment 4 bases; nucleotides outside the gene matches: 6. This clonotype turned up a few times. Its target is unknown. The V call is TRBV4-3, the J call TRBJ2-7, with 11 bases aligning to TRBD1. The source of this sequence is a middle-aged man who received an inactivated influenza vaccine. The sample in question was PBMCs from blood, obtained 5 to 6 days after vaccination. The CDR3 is CASSRTGQGAYEQYF. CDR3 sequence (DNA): TGCGCCAGCAGCCGGACCGGACAGGGGGCTTACGAGCAGTACTTC.